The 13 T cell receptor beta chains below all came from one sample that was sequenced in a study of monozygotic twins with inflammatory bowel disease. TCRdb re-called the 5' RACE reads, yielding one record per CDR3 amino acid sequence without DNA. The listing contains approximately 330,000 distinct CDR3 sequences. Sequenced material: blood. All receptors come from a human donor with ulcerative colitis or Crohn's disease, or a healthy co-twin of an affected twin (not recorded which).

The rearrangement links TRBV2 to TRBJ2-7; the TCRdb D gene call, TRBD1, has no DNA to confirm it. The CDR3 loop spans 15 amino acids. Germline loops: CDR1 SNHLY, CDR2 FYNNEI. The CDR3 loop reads CASSPQSAGTYEQYF.

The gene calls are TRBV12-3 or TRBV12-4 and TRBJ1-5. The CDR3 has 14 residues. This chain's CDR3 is CASSPSGGNQPQHF.

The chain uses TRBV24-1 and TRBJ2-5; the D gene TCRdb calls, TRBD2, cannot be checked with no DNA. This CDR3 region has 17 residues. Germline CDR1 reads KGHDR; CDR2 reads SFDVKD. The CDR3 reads CATSDRKPGLAKETQYF.

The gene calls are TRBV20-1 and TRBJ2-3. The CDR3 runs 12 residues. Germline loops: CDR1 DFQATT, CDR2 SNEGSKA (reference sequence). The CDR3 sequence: CSASGDTDTQYF.

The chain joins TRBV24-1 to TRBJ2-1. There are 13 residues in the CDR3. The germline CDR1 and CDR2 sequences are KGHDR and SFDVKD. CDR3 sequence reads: CATSEPSNNEQFF.

CDR3: CASSLSPWASGANVLTF. This chain uses TRBV12-3 or TRBV12-4 with TRBJ2-6; TCRdb's D call, TRBD2, is unchecked because there is no DNA. The CDR3 extends over 17 amino acids.

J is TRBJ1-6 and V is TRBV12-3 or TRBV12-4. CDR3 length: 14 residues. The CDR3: CASSNRGTDSPLHF.

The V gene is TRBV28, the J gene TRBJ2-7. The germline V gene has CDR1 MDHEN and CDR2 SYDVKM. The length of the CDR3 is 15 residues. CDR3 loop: CASSLSYGRSYEQYF.

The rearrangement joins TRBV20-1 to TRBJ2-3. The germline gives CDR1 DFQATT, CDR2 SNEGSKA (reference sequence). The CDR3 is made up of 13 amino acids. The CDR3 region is CSATVEARDTQYF.

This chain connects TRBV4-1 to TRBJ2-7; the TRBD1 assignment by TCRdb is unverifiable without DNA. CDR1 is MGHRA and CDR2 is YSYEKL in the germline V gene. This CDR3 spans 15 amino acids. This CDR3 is CASSQVGQGSYEQYF.

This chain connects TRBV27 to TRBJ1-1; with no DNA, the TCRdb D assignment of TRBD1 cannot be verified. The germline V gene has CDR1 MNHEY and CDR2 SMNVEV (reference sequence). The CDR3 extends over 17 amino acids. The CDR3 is CASSATRTGRRGTEAFF.

This CDR3 is CASSQVTSGNYEQYF. This chain connects TRBV3-1 to TRBJ2-7; the TCRdb D gene call, TRBD2, has no DNA to confirm it. This CDR3 comprises 15 residues. Germline V gene lookup returns CDR1 LGHDT and CDR2 YNNKEL (reference sequence).

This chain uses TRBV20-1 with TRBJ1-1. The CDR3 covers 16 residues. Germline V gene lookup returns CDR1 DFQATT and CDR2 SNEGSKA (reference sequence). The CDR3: CSARDPRGDLNTEAFF.